Following are 28 T cell receptor beta chains from one sample sequenced in a study of blood T cell repertoires in COVID-19. The method was immunoSEQ multiplex PCR; TCRdb's version includes in-frame clones alone and lacks a portion of them. The table shows about 200,000 clones, with more than 70% occurring only once. Sequencing input: PBMCs or T cells enriched from blood (not recorded which). These receptors all come from a woman in her thirties or forties with acute COVID-19.

The V gene is TRBV27, the J gene TRBJ2-7; TRBD2 agrees at 13 bases. Germline-derived CDR1 and CDR2 are MNHEY and SMNVEV (reference sequence). This CDR3 has 17 amino acids. The ends lost 6 bases at V and 1 base at J; junction bases unmatched: 9. DNA of the CDR3: TGTGCCAGCAGGCCGGGACTAGCGGGATTCATTTCCTACGAGCAGTACTTC. Its translation: CASRPGLAGFISYEQYF.

The chain couples TRBV7-9 to TRBJ1-2, with TRBD1 as a possible D gene (6 bases). The CDR3 sequence is 13 residues long. V gave up 4 bases and J gave up 5 bases, with 11 bases separating them. Germline CDR1 reads SEHNR; CDR2 reads FQNEAQ (reference sequence). CDR3 region: CASSSVQGYGYTF. In DNA form, the CDR3 reads TGTGCCAGCAGCTCTGTCCAGGGGTATGGCTACACCTTC.

The chain has TRBV2 and TRBJ2-4; 7 bases map to TRBD1. Per germline, CDR1 SNHLY and CDR2 FYNNEI. Germline trimming cut 6 bases from V and 6 bases from J; bases unmatched to any gene: 5. The CDR3 length is 13 residues. The CDR3 loop is CASRGPGGNIQYF. CDR3 sequence (DNA): TGTGCCAGCAGGGGACCAGGGGGAAACATTCAGTACTTC.

This clone was observed a single time. The chain has TRBV5-5 and TRBJ1-2; TRBD1 matches 9 bases. Losses at the gene ends were 3 bases for V and 4 bases for J; bases not matched to a gene: 7. Germline CDR1 and CDR2: SGHKS and YYEKEE (reference sequence). This CDR3 is built from 15 residues. CDR3 coding DNA: TGTGCCAGCAGCTCAAACAGGGGGCGCGGCTATGGCTACACCTTC. It is translated as CASSSNRGRGYGYTF.

V gene TRBV19 combines with J gene TRBJ2-3; 7 bases agree with TRBD1. This CDR3 has 14 residues. V trimming: 7 bases; J trimming: 11 bases; junction bases outside the gene matches: 15. Germline CDR1 is LNHDA and CDR2 is SQIVND (reference sequence). The CDR3 sequence: CASTPAQGVSKQYF. The DNA for the CDR3 is TGTGCCAGTACCCCCGCCCAGGGGGTCTCCAAGCAGTATTTT.

CDR3: CASSPRQGGYQETQYF. The CDR3 DNA is TGTGCCAGCAGCCCCCGACAGGGGGGATACCAAGAGACCCAGTACTTC. The chain joins TRBV9 to TRBJ2-5; 9 bases are shared with TRBD1. Germline V gene sequence: CDR1 SGDLS, CDR2 YYNGEE. V was clipped by 4 bases and J by 0 bases; unmatched bases: 7. The CDR3 has 16 residues.

The chain has TRBV12-3 or TRBV12-4 and TRBJ2-7; D gene uncertain. The CDR3 has 12 amino acids. V lost 7 bases to trimming and J lost 2 bases, with 9 bases between them. CDR3: CASMLDAYEQYF. Here the CDR3 DNA reads TGTGCCAGCATGTTAGATGCCTACGAGCAGTACTTC.

In nucleotides, the CDR3 is TGTGCCAGCGGTACCGGGACAGGGGTACTCTATGGCTACACCTTC. Encoded protein: CASGTGTGVLYGYTF. The chain carries TRBV7-2 and TRBJ1-2; the match to TRBD1 covers 10 bases. Per germline, CDR1 SGHTA and CDR2 FQGNSA. V was pared by 8 bases and J by 4 bases, with 10 bases of the junction left unmatched. The CDR3 is made up of 15 amino acids.

This sequence joins TRBV7-3 and TRBJ2-5; D gene uncertain. Deletions cut 6 bases from V and 1 base from J, with 9 bases between. Germline values: CDR1 SGHTA, CDR2 FQGTGA. The CDR3 consists of 13 residues. CDR3 in DNA: TGTGCCAGCAGTCTTGAACTCCAAGAGACCCAGTACTTC. Translation: CASSLELQETQYF.

The chain joins TRBV19 to TRBJ2-4; tentative D call: TRBD2 (6 bases). The germline CDR1 and CDR2 sequences are LNHDA and SQIVND (reference sequence). The CDR3 spans 13 residues. Trimming removed 7 bases from V and 9 bases from J, with 16 bases in between. CDR3 nucleotides: TGTGCCAGTAAGACTAGTTACATCCCCATTCAGTACTTC. Amino acid sequence: CASKTSYIPIQYF.

Only one count was recorded for this clone. This chain links TRBV28 with TRBJ2-3; 8 bases are a match to TRBD2. The CDR3 is 14 residues long. V gave up 8 bases and J gave up 2 bases; unmatched junction bases: 6. Per germline, CDR1 MDHEN and CDR2 SYDVKM. The CDR3 sequence: CASGTGLDTDTQYF. The CDR3 nucleotides are TGTGCCAGCGGTACGGGACTAGACACAGATACGCAGTATTTT.

The gene calls are TRBV6-5 and TRBJ1-4; TRBD1 matches 7 bases. The trim removed 2 bases at V and 5 bases at J, leaving 5 bases unmatched. Germline V gene sequence: CDR1 MNHEY, CDR2 SVGAGI. This CDR3 has 15 residues. The chain's CDR3 is CASSYTTGLNEKLFF. The CDR3 bases are TGTGCCAGCAGTTACACGACAGGGTTGAATGAAAAACTGTTTTTT.

The rearrangement joins TRBV9 to TRBJ2-2; 7 bases map to TRBD1. V shed 0 bases, J shed 2 bases, and the junction held 7 bases outside the gene matches. This CDR3 has 17 residues. CDR1 is SGDLS and CDR2 is YYNGEE in the germline V gene. The CDR3 nucleotides read TGTGCCAGCAGCGTAGCCCCGGGACAGACTAACACCGGGGAGCTGTTTTTT. Translation gives CASSVAPGQTNTGELFF.

This clone came up once. The V gene is TRBV30, the J gene TRBJ1-6; 7 positions match TRBD1. V lost 4 bases to trimming and J lost 8 bases; unmatched junction nucleotides: 5. Germline values: CDR1 GTSNPN, CDR2 SVGIG (reference sequence). There are 13 residues in the CDR3. DNA of the CDR3: TGTGCCTGGATAGGACAGGAGGATTCACCCCTCCACTTT. Residues: CAWIGQEDSPLHF.

The V and J genes are TRBV6-2 or TRBV6-3 and TRBJ2-7, with 16 bases that match TRBD2. The CDR3 has 14 amino acids. Germline CDR1 is MNHEY and CDR2 is SVGEGT. The ends lost 4 bases at V and 8 bases at J; junction bases unmatched: 2. DNA of the CDR3: TGTGCCAGCAGTTTGGGACTAGCGGGGGGGAAGCAGTACTTC. Translating gives CASSLGLAGGKQYF.

The CDR3 nucleotides read TGTGCCTGGAATCCGGACAGGGGGCAGCCCCAGCATTTT. Encoded protein: CAWNPDRGQPQHF. The rearrangement links TRBV30 to TRBJ1-5, with 10 bases fitting TRBD1. This CDR3 spans 13 amino acids. The junction had 4 bases not matched to a gene; V was cut back by 4 bases and J by 7 bases. Per germline, CDR1 GTSNPN and CDR2 SVGIG (reference sequence).

The genes are TRBV5-1 and TRBJ1-2; TRBD1 aligns across 7 bases. V lost 7 bases, J lost 4 bases, and 7 bases stayed unmatched. The CDR3 is 13 residues long. Germline CDR1 and CDR2: SGHRS and YFSETQ. This chain's CDR3 is CASDTTGAYGYTF. Written as DNA, the CDR3 is TGCGCCAGCGACACAACAGGGGCCTATGGCTACACCTTC.

The V call is TRBV4-3, the J call TRBJ2-2; 7 bases line up with TRBD1. The V and J ends lost 0 bases and 1 base, in that order; junction bases with no gene match: 2. Germline V gene data show CDR1 as LGHNA and CDR2 as YSLEER. CDR3 length equals 16 residues. The CDR3 coding sequence is TGCGCCAGCAGCCAAGATGGGACAGAGAACACCGGGGAGCTGTTTTTT. Translation gives CASSQDGTENTGELFF.

The chain couples TRBV28 to TRBJ1-1, with 8 positions matching TRBD1. CDR3 length: 15 residues. Trimming cost V 4 bases and J 6 bases; bases outside gene matches: 10. Germline CDR1 reads MDHEN; CDR2 reads SYDVKM. The chain's CDR3 is CASSSQGAHLSEAFF. The CDR3 coding sequence is TGTGCCAGCAGTTCCCAGGGGGCGCATCTCTCTGAAGCTTTCTTT.

This rearrangement joins TRBV2 to TRBJ2-5; TRBD2 matches 10 bases. The germline V gene has CDR1 SNHLY and CDR2 FYNNEI. The CDR3 totals 16 residues. The V and J ends lost 10 bases and 4 bases, in that order; junction bases with no gene match: 15. CDR3 loop: CANTEASGGSSETQYF. CDR3 nucleotides: TGTGCCAACACGGAGGCTAGCGGGGGATCATCAGAGACCCAGTACTTC. The whole variable domain, remainder taken from reference TRBV2 and TRBJ2-5, is EPEVTQTPSHQVTQMGQEVILRCVPISNHLYFYWYRQILGQKVEFLVSFYNNEISEKSEIFDDQFSVERPDGSNFTLKIRSTKLEDSAMYFCANTEASGGSSETQYFGPGTRLLVL.

The chain recombines TRBV6-5 with TRBJ2-5, with 12 bases that match TRBD2. The CDR3 is made up of 13 amino acids. With 8 bases clipped from V and 5 bases from J, the junction kept 3 bases outside the gene matches. In germline, CDR1 is MNHEY, CDR2 SVGAGI. The CDR3 here is CASETSGGETQYF. The CDR3 DNA reads TGTGCCAGCGAAACTAGCGGGGGGGAGACCCAGTACTTC.

V and J are TRBV21-1 and TRBJ1-1. TRBV21-1 is a recognized pseudogene. The CDR3 has 20 residues. CDR3 loop: CASSDRRVETPPGGNTEAFF. CDR3 nucleotide sequence: TGTGCCAGCAGCGATCGAAGGGTAGAGACTCCTCCCGGGGGTAACACTGAAGCTTTCTTT.

The chain employs TRBV18 and TRBJ2-3; D is undetermined. Germline lookup yields CDR1 KGHSH and CDR2 LQKENI. V lost 3 bases and J 2 bases, leaving 6 bases between the germline ends. The CDR3 sequence is 13 residues long. The CDR3 sequence is CASSPDITDTQYF. The CDR3 region has the DNA TGTGCCAGCTCACCCGACATCACAGATACGCAGTATTTT.

The chain carries TRBV6-2 or TRBV6-3 and TRBJ2-4; D not certain. Trimming pared 0 bases from V and 7 bases from J, leaving 10 bases between. CDR3 length: 14 amino acids. The germline V gene encodes CDR1 MNHEY and CDR2 SVGEGT. The CDR3 coding sequence is TGTGCCAGCAGTTACTCGGTGACAATCAACATTCAGTACTTC. This translates into CASSYSVTINIQYF.

The V gene is TRBV4-2, the J gene TRBJ1-1, with 10 bases that match TRBD1. The CDR3 runs 18 residues. The V and J ends lost 1 base and 1 base, in that order; junction bases with no gene match: 9. Germline V gene lookup returns CDR1 LGHNA and CDR2 YNFKEQ. CDR3 protein: CASSQGSRTGGWNTEAFF. CDR3 nucleotide sequence: TGTGCCAGCAGCCAAGGATCTAGGACAGGGGGTTGGAACACTGAAGCTTTCTTT.

The V and J genes are TRBV27 and TRBJ1-2; 7 bases map to TRBD1. The CDR3 is 11 amino acids. Trimming at V came to 10 bases and at J to 7 bases, leaving 6 bases not matched to a gene. CDR1 is MNHEY, CDR2 SMNVEV, per germline (reference sequence). The CDR3 loop is CATRQGGGYTF. Written as DNA, the CDR3 is TGTGCCACACGACAGGGCGGTGGCTACACCTTC.

This clone has just a few counts. The chain couples TRBV30 to TRBJ2-1, with 7 bases matching TRBD2. This CDR3 contains 14 residues. Per the germline V gene, CDR1 is GTSNPN and CDR2 is SVGIG (reference sequence). V lost 5 bases and J lost 6; bases outside the gene matches: 10. The CDR3 DNA is TGTGCCTGGGGACTAGGTTCCTTGGGCAATGAGCAGTTCTTC. Encoded protein: CAWGLGSLGNEQFF.

The chain has TRBV7-8 and TRBJ1-1; D might be TRBD1 (5 bases). The CDR3 is 16 amino acids. With 2 bases removed from V and 2 bases from J, the gap between germline ends came to 15 bases. Germline V lookup: CDR1 SGHVS, CDR2 FQNEAQ. DNA of the CDR3: TGTGCCAGCAGCTTAAGGCCCGCGACAGAAAACACTGAAGCTTTCTTT. This codes for CASSLRPATENTEAFF.